The clone carrying this T cell receptor beta chain was seen many times. In the source study's methods: The assay estimated nucleated cells by amplifying reference gene primers. TCRdb keeps only in-frame clones here, not all; method: immunoSEQ multiplex PCR. The DNA gave D and trimming, while V, J and clone size come from that table. The profile covers approximately 120,000 clones, with around 63% appearing a single time and 2% to 2.5% taken by the ten largest. This CDR3 is 15 amino acids long. Between the trimmed V and J ends, which lost 4 bases and 2 bases, there was a span of 13 bases. Germline V lookup: CDR1 LNHDA, CDR2 SQIVND (reference sequence). These data belong to a study of blood T cell repertoires in COVID-19. Study summary: Specimens from acute and convalescent COVID-19 originated in the United States, Italy and Spain. T cells, B-cell-depleted T cells, or PBMCs provided the cDNA or gDNA that served as material.

Sequenced: peripheral blood. The rearrangement uses TRBV19 and TRBJ2-3; a weak D match, TRBD2 (6 bases). The source is a woman between 70 and 85 years old with acute or convalescent COVID-19. The CDR3 protein is CASSKGSGPTDTQYF. In nucleotides, the CDR3 is TGTGCCAGTAGTAAGGGTAGCGGACCCACAGATACGCAGTATTTT.